This T cell receptor beta chain emerged from a study of OX40 agonist ivuxolimab in advanced cancers. Notes on the study in general: In general, CD8+ T cells held more expanded clones than CD4+ did, on average.

This clone appeared once. Its antigen is still unknown. The protocol was immunoSEQ multiplex PCR, while the TCRdb copy is restricted to in-frame clones and leaves out a portion. Altogether fewer than 85,000 clones are present, roughly 90% being singletons, with the ten largest covering 0.3% to 0.4%. This CDR3 region has 16 residues. Trimming pared 0 bases from V and 4 bases from J, leaving 16 bases between. The germline CDR1 and CDR2 sequences are SGHNT and YYREEE (reference sequence). If patients had autoimmune disease history or systemic immunosuppression, they were excluded. At baseline, cycle 4 day 1, and cycle 7 day 1, blood was sampled.

This TCR was recovered from an adult with an advanced solid tumor such as melanoma, head and neck, liver or kidney cancer. This chain connects TRBV5-4 to TRBJ1-2; perhaps TRBD1 as D (6 bases). Sequencing used CD4+ or CD8+ T cells sorted from blood, obtained in a trial of the OX40 agonist ivuxolimab. DNA of the CDR3: TGTGCCAGCAGCTTGGCCTCGGCGGGGGCGGCCTATGGCTACACCTTC. This gives the protein CASSLASAGAAYGYTF.